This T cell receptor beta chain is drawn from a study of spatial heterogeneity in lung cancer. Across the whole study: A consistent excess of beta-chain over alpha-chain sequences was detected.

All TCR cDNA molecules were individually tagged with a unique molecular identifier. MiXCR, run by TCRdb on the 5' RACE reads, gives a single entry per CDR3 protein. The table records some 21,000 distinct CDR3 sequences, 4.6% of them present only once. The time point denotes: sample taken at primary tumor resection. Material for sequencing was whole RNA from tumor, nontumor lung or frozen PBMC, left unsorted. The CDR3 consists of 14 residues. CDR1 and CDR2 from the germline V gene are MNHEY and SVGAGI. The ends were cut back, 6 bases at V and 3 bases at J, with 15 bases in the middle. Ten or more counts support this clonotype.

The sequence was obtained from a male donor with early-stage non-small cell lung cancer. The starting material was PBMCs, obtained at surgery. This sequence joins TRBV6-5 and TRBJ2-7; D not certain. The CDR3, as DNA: TGTGCCAGCAGCCCTGATCCGAGTTTCTACGAGCAGTACTTC. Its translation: CASSPDPSFYEQYF.